This TCR beta chain was sequenced during a study of blood T cells in healthy people across ages (dated by TCRdb to about 2015). At the level of the whole study: Template switching captured roughly one uniquely barcoded TCR beta cDNA molecule per two T cells in model experiments. Using the same blood draw, the study looked at two additional independent replicas of 1 million unique cDNA reads for two donors, one aged 18 to 30 and the other aged 80 or older. To track age-related changes in TCR beta repertoire diversity, the study relied on deep sequencing normalized with unique cDNA molecular identifiers. Donors were grouped into four age groups: young (average approximately 16 years), middle-aged (roughly 38), aged (over 55) and long-lived (about 82).

About this clonotype itself: The antigen it binds to is not known. The input lacks base qualities; no much larger clone sits a single base away.

Receptor amplification or capture employed 5' RACE. Sequencing relied on an Illumina HiSeq 2500. The second PCR ran for roughly 7 to 12 cycles and used a J-beta primer mix along with a sample-barcoded 5' primer. A template-switch 5' adaptor carrying 12 random nucleotides introduced a unique molecular identifier onto each TCR beta cDNA molecule. Each sample yielded at least 2.5 million CDR3-containing paired-end reads. All of the RNA was converted into first-strand cDNA using the Mint cDNA synthesis kit, with a TRBC-specific oligonucleotide serving as the primer. After uracil-DNA glycosylase treatment, a first 18-cycle PCR used universal primers M1SS and BC2_uni_R on all cDNA. In the source study's methods: Each sample was normalized by randomly selecting 1 million high-quality reads, each carrying a distinct molecular identifier. Instead of being binned into consensus sequences, reads with shared molecular identifiers were discarded. CDR3 identification, clonotype clustering and error correction used MiTCR with a Q25 quality threshold and the strictest error-elimination algorithm. Lower-bound total TCR beta diversity was estimated with a nonparametric unseen species model using Euler transformation. Clones were called with MiXCR by TCRdb after fastp trimmed the public reads at Q25, and only in-frame beta chains were retained. Rows with a matching CDR3 protein are joined into one entry that keeps the most common DNA and genes. For this entry, the V and J calls and clone size follow TCRdb and not the study's own pipeline. This sample has around 990,000 distinct CDR3 sequences in its table, and 20% to 25% of those were observed once. The leading ten clones occupy around 0.75% of the sample.

Study-wide findings and limitations: Estimates of total diversity from one million sequenced T cells were regarded as lower bounds and underestimates. Observed TCR beta diversity per million T cells fell roughly linearly with age, and a significant reduction was already apparent by age around 39. Because the CMV infection status of the donors was unknown, age-related changes in expanded clonotypes may potentially have been confounded. Bulk unsorted PBMC profiling prevented conclusive comparison of naive and antigen-experienced compartments. The long-lived group showed more naive CD4+ T cells, fewer expanded clones and increased TCR diversity than the aged group, suggesting age selection. A strong correlation was found between observed TCR beta diversity and the percentage of naive T cells measured by flow cytometry.

The CDR3 contains 15 residues, cysteine and phenylalanine counted. The kept DNA is CDR3 alone, 45 bases in frame from the first base. The germline V gene specifies SGHTA as CDR1 and FQGTGA as CDR2. A distance of 9 bases separates the germline ends of V and J, which lose 0 bases and 3 bases respectively. The 39 donors, aged about 6 to 95 years, were systemically healthy Caucasian individuals from Russia. About 9.6 milliliters of peripheral blood were collected from each donor into EDTA-treated Vacutainer tubes. Ficoll-Paque density-gradient centrifugation was used to isolate PBMCs, with at least 6.5 million per sample. Trizol reagent was used to extract total RNA from PBMCs, with at least 6 micrograms per sample. For every donor, flow cytometry on a PBMC aliquot measured the percentage of naive CD45RAhigh/CD27high T cells. Separately, the same data were catalogued under a study of T cells of mothers and their children. The second study's authors report: Nine systemically healthy Caucasian individuals served as donors, namely three mothers together with their six children. cDNA synthesis used all of the extracted RNA, with around 1.4 ug of RNA in each 15 ul reaction. In the second PCR, sample barcodes and 2-4 random nucleotides were introduced via the M1S primer. Over 8.5 million TCR beta CDR3 reads were obtained for each mother, and around 3 million reads were obtained for each child. TCR recombination output is similarly shaped by thymic selection in related and unrelated pairs, with a minor effect exerted by inherited differences. Related mother-child pairs always showed normalized repertoire overlap that was slightly higher than in unrelated mother-child pairs, though the difference was never significant. With a sensitivity of approximately 100 clones per million clonotypes, no persistent microchimeric T cell clones were detected. The study used deep NGS to compare TCR beta repertoires of mothers and children, seeking features distinguishing related mother-child pairs from unrelated individuals. On average, the children were about 10 +/- 4 years old, while the mothers were 40 +/- 4 years old. After adapter ligation with NEBNext reagents, the libraries were sequenced on Illumina HiSeq 2000 with 100+100 nt paired-end reads. Mother and child libraries were prepared a month apart and sequenced in separate runs to prevent cross-contamination. For each donor, between about 500,000 and 2,000,000 distinct TCR beta clonotypes were identified. Naive TCR beta clonotypes were estimated from low-frequency clonotypes matched to each donor's FACS-determined naive share, without sorting.

The clonotype originates from a girl aged 2 to 9 in good health. Input material: blood. The chain is encoded by TRBV7-3 joined to TRBJ2-1, with a tentative D call of TRBD1 or TRBD2, each matching 5 bases. The DNA sequence is given as TGTGCCAGCAGCTTAACGGGGGACCGCTACAATGAGCAGTTCTTC. It specifies CASSLTGDRYNEQFF.